This TCR beta chain was identified in a study of long-term antiretroviral therapy in people with HIV. Findings of the study overall: Compared with controls, HIV repertoires showed narrower CDR3 length ranges.

At least one PBMC sample before ART and at least two after were required. On this clone: Its target is unknown.

Sequencing used immunoSEQ v3.0 at survey level. TCRdb keeps only in-frame clones here, not all; method: immunoSEQ multiplex PCR. The sample lists 21,000 or so clones, 88% seen once, with 3.5% in the top ten. Sequenced material: unsorted PBMCs, taken 2.3 years after starting antiretroviral therapy. The clonotype was recovered from a man aged 60 to 69 with HIV.

The CDR3 is CASSQRRGQETQYF. CDR3 bases: TGTGCCAGCAGCCAGCGGAGGGGCCAAGAGACCCAGTACTTC. This sequence joins TRBV13 and TRBJ2-5; maybe TRBD2 (6 bases). The CDR3 sequence is 14 residues long. Germline V gene data show CDR1 as PRHDT and CDR2 as FYEKMQ (reference sequence). Trimming took 5 bases from V and 1 from J, leaving 11 bases between them. The full variable domain, its missing parts supplied by reference TRBV13 and TRBJ2-5, is AAGVIQSPRHLIKEKRETATLKCYPIPRHDTVYWYQQGPGQDPQFLISFYEKMQSDKGSIPDRFSAQQFSDYHSELNMSSLELGDSALYFCASSQRRGQETQYFGPGTRLLVL.